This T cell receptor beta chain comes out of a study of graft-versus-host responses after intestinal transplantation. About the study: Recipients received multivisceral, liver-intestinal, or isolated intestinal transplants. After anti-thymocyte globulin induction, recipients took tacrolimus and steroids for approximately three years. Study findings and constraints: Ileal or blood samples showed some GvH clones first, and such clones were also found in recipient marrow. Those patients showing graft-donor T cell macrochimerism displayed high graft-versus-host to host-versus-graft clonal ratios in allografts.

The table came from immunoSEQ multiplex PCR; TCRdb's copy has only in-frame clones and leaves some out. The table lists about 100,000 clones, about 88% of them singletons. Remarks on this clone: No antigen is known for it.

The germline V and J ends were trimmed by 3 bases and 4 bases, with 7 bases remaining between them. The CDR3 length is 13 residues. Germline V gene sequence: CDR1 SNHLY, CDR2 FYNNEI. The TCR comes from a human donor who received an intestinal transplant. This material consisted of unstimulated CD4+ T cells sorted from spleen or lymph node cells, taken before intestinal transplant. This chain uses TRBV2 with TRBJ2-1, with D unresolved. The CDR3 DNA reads TGTGCCAGCAGTGATTCCGTATACAATGAGCAGTTCTTC. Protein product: CASSDSVYNEQFF.